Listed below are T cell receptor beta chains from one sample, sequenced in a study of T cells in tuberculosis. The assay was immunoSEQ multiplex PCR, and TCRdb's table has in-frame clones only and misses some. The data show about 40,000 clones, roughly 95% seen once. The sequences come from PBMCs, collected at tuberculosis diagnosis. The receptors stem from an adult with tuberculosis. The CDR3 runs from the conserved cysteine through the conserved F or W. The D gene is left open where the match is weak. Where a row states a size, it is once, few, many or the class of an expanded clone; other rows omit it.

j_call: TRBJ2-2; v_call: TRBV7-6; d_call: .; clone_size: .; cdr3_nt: TGTGCCAGCAGCTTAGGAGTGAACACCGGGGAGCTGTTTTTT; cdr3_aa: CASSLGVNTGELFF
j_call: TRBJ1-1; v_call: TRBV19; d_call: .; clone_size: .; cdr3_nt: TGTGCCAGTAGTGGGGGCCCGGGGTCCGAAGCTTTCTTT; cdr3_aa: CASSGGPGSEAFF
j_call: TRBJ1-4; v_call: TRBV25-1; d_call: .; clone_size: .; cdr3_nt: TGTGCCAGCTCCGAGGGGGGGAGGACTAATGAAAAACTGTTTTTT; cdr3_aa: CASSEGGRTNEKLFF
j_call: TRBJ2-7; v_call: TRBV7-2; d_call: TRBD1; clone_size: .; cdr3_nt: TGTGCCAGCAGCCCGGAGGGACAGGTACTTCACGAGCAGTACTTC; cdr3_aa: CASSPEGQVLHEQYF
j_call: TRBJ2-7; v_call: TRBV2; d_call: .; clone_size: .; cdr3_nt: TGTGCCAGCTCCCCGGGATTCTCCTACGAGCAGTACTTC; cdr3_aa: CASSPGFSYEQYF
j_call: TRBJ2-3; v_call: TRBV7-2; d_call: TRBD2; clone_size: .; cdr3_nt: TGTGCCAGCAGCTTGGCGTTCAGTCTAGCGGGCGGAGATACGCAGTATTTT; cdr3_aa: CASSLAFSLAGGDTQYF
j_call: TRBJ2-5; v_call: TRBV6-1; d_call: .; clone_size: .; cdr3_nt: TGTGCCAGCAGTGAAACAGGCCAAGAGACCCAGTACTTC; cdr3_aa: CASSETGQETQYF
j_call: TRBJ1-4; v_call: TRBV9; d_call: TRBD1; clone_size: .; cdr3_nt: TGTGCCAGCAGCGTAGGTAAGGGAGGGGACAGGCGTAATGAAAAACTGTTTTTT; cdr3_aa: CASSVGKGGDRRNEKLFF
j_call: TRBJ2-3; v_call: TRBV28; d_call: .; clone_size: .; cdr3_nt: TGTGCCAGCAGCTTAGACAGTCCCAATACGCAGTATTTT; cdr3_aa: CASSLDSPNTQYF
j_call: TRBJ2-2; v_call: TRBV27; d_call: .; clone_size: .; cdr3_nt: TGTGCCAGCAGTCCCCCGGCGGGGGCGATCTCCGGGGAGCTGTTTTTT; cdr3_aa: CASSPPAGAISGELFF
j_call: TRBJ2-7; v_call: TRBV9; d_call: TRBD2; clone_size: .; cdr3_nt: TGTGCCAGCAGCGTTGAAGGGACTAGCAAGGGCTACGAGCAGTACTTC; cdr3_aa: CASSVEGTSKGYEQYF
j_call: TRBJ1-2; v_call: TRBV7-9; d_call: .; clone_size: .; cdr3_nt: TGTGCCAGCAGCTTAGGGGCAGGGCTGGGTGGCTACACCTTC; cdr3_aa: CASSLGAGLGGYTF
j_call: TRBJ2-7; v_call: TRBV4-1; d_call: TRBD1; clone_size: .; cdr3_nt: TGCGCCAGCAGCCAACGACAGGGGGAAACCTACGAGCAGTACTTC; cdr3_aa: CASSQRQGETYEQYF
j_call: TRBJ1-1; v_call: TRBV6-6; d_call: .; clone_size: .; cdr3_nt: TGTGCCAGCAGTTACTCGGGTAGGAGCACTGAAGCTTTCTTT; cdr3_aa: CASSYSGRSTEAFF
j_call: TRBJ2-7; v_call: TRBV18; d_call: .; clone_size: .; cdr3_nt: TGTGCCAGCTCACTGGGGGCTCAAACCTACGAGCAGTACTTC; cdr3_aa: CASSLGAQTYEQYF
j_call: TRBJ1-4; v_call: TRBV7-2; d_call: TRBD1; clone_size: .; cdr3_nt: TGTGCCAGCAGGGAGGACAGGGCAACTAATGAAAAACTGTTTTTT; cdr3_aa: CASREDRATNEKLFF
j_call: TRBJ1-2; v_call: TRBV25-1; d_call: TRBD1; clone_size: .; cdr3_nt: TGTGCCAGCAGTGACCCGCGGCAGGGGGGTAACTATGGCTACACCTTC; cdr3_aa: CASSDPRQGGNYGYTF
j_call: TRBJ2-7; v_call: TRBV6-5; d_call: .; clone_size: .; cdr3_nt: TGTGCCAGCAGTTATCACCGGTCGATAGAGCAGTACTTC; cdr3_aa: CASSYHRSIEQYF
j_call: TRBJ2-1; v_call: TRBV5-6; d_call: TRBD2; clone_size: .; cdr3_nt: TGTGCCAGCAGCTTAAGACGGGGGGAATATTACAATGAGCAGTTCTTC; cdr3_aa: CASSLRRGEYYNEQFF
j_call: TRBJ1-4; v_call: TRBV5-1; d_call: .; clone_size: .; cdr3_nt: TGCGCCAGCAGCTTGGAGAGGAACCAGAATGAAAAACTGTTTTTT; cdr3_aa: CASSLERNQNEKLFF
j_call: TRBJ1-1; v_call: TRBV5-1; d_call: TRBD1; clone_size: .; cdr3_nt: TGCGCCAGCAGCCCTCAAAAAGGACAGGGGGCCGAAGCTTTCTTT; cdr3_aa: CASSPQKGQGAEAFF
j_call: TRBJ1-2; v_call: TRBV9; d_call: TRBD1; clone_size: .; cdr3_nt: TGTGCCAGCAGCTTACGACTCCTCGGGACAGGAAACTACACCTTC; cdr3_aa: CASSLRLLGTGNYTF
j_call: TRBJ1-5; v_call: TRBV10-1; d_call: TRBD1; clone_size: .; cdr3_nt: TGCGCCAGCCACAGGGGACCCCATCAGCCCCAGCATTTT; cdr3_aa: CASHRGPHQPQHF
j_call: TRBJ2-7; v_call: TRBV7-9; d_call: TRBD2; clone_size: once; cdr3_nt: TGTGCCAGCAGCTTGACTAGCGGACACTACGAGCAGTACTTC; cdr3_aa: CASSLTSGHYEQYF
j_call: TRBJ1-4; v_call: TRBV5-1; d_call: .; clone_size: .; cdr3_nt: TGCGCCAGCAGTCGAGACCCAGGCTACAATGAAAAACTGTTTTTT; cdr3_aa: CASSRDPGYNEKLFF
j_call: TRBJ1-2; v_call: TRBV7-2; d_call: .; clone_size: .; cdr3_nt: TGTGCCAGCAGCTATACTTGGCTCCTAGGTCCCACCTTC; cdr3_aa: CASSYTWLLGPTF
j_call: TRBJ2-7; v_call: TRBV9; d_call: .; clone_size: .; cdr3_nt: TGTGCCAGCAGCGTATCGGGCGGGGGCGACGAGCAGTACTTC; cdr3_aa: CASSVSGGGDEQYF
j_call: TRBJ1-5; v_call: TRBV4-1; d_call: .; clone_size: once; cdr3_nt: TGCGCCAGCAGCCACGGAAGACAGGCCATAGAGCCCCAGCATTTT; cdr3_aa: CASSHGRQAIEPQHF
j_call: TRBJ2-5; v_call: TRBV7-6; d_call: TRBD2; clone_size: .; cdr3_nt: TGTGCCAGCAGCTCAAGCGGGGGGGCCGGGACCCAGTACTTC; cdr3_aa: CASSSSGGAGTQYF
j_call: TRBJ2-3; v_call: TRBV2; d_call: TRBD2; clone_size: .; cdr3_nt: TGTGCCACCGGGGGGGAAAGAGGCACAGATACGCAGTATTTT; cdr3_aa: CATGGERGTDTQYF
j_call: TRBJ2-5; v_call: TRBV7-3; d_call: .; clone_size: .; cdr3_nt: TGTGCCAGCAGCCACGGGGGGCCGTATGAGACCCAGTACTTC; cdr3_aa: CASSHGGPYETQYF
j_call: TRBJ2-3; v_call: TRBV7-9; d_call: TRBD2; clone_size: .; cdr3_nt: TGTGCCAGCAGCTTAGCGCAAGCGGGGGGGCGGGGAGATACGCAGTATTTT; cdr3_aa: CASSLAQAGGRGDTQYF
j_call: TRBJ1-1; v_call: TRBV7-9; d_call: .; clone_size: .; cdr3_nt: TGTGCCAGCAGTTATGACGTGGGGGCGAACACTGAAGCTTTCTTT; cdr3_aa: CASSYDVGANTEAFF
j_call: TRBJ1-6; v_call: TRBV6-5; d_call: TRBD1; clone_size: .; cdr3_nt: TGTGCCAGCAGTTACTCGTACAGGGGGCTCAATTCACCCCTCCACTTT; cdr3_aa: CASSYSYRGLNSPLHF
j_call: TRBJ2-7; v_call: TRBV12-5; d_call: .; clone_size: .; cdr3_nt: TGTGCTAGTGGTTTGGGAGGCACCTCCTACGAGCAGTACTTC; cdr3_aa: CASGLGGTSYEQYF
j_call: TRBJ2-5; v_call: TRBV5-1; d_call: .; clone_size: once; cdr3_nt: TGCGCCAGCAGCCCGGAGGGGTCAAACCCACAAGAGACCCAGTACTTC; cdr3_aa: CASSPEGSNPQETQYF
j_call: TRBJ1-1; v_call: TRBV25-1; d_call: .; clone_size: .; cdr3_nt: TGTGCCAGCAGTGGGCCCCCGACAGGAGTGAGGTCTGAAGCTTTCTTT; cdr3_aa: CASSGPPTGVRSEAFF
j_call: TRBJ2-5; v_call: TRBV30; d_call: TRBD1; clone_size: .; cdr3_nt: TGTGCCTGGAGTGTACCGGACAGGGGCCAAGAGACCCAGTACTTC; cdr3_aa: CAWSVPDRGQETQYF
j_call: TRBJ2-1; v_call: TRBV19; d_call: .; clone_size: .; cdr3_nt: TGTGCCAGTAGTGGGGCGGTTAGTAAGCAGTTCTTC; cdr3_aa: CASSGAVSKQFF
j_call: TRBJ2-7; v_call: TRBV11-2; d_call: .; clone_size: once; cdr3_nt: TGTGCCAGCAGCTTATACACTAGCAACTCCTACGAGCAGTACTTC; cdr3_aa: CASSLYTSNSYEQYF
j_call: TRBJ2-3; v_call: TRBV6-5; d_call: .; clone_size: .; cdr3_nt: TGTGCCAGCAGGATTGACAGGTTCACAGATACGCAGTATTTT; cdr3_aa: CASRIDRFTDTQYF
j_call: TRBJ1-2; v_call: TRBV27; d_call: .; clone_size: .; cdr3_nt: TGTGCCAGCAGTTTGGGAGGGAGGGGTGGTCGAGCTAACTATGGCTACACCTTC; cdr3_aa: CASSLGGRGGRANYGYTF